Listed here are 26 T cell receptor beta chains from one sample, sequenced in a study of CD8+CD57+ T cells in acquired aplastic anemia. It was genomic DNA that served as the template for profiling TCR beta VDJ and CDR3. TCRdb re-derived calls from the reads in MiXCR, one entry per CDR3 protein. The repertoire holds hundreds of thousands of distinct CDR3 sequences, around 68% seen once, with more than 3.5% in the top ten. Sequencing input: sorted CD4+, CD8+, or CD8+CD57+ T cells (not recorded which) from PBMCs. The receptors derive from a human donor in good health, serving as a control.

This clonotype was found many times. This rearrangement joins TRBV12-5 to TRBJ1-3, with D perhaps matching TRBD1 (6 bases). CDR1 is LGHNT and CDR2 is FRNRAP in the germline V gene. This CDR3 comprises 17 residues. The ends were cut back, 6 bases at V and 3 bases at J, with 21 bases in the middle. The CDR3 is CASGKRPGHTNGNTIYF. The CDR3 coding sequence is TGTGCTAGTGGCAAGAGGCCGGGACACACCAATGGAAACACCATATATTTT.

This clonotype was seen at least ten times. The rearrangement uses TRBV19 and TRBJ1-4; no clear D gene. The CDR3 runs 11 residues. V dropped 4 bases and J dropped 7 bases, with 4 bases sitting between them. The V gene's germline CDR1 is LNHDA and CDR2 SQIVND (reference sequence). The CDR3 coding sequence is TGTGCCAGTAGTAGGGCTGAAAAACTGTTTTTT. Translated, it gives CASSRAEKLFF.

Of note for this clonotype: At one end, the junction sequence differs from germline, possibly due to a read error. The rearrangement links TRBV4-3 to TRBJ2-2; 7 positions match TRBD2. The CDR3 length is 14 residues. Germline V CDR1 and CDR2: LGHNA, YSLEER. CDR3 DNA: TGCACCAGCAGTAGCGGGCATATTACCGGGGAGCTGTTTTTT. Translating it yields CTSSSGHITGELFF.

In this sample, this clonotype turned up many times. This chain joins TRBV11-2 and TRBJ1-4; TRBD1 might be the D (5 bases). This CDR3 comprises 13 residues. Germline loops: CDR1 SGHAT, CDR2 FQNNGV. V was shortened by 5 bases and J by 12 bases, with 16 bases between the two germline ends. CDR3 DNA: TGTGCCAGCAGCCCTCGGGGGAGGGATGAACTGTTTTTT. Amino acids: CASSPRGRDELFF.

This chain's CDR3 is CASRTAGNSPLHF. CDR3 DNA sequence: TGTGCCAGCAGGACAGCTGGTAATTCACCCCTCCACTTT. The J gene is TRBJ1-6, the V gene TRBV2; a possible D gene is TRBD1 (5 bases). V lost 6 bases and J 6 bases, leaving 9 bases between the germline ends. This CDR3 region has 13 residues. The germline V gene has CDR1 SNHLY and CDR2 FYNNEI.

The J gene is TRBJ1-3, the V gene TRBV20-1, with D perhaps matching TRBD1 (6 bases). Germline-derived CDR1 and CDR2 are DFQATT and SNEGSKA (reference sequence). The CDR3 consists of 16 residues. The V and J ends lost 6 bases and 4 bases respectively, with 22 bases between them. The CDR3 spells CSASGGGTGPGNTIYF. The CDR3 nucleotides are TGCAGTGCGTCTGGAGGGGGAACAGGGCCGGGAAACACCATATATTTT.

This clonotype was observed once. The chain is built from TRBV7-3 and TRBJ2-1, with TRBD2 matching 7 bases. From germline, CDR1 is SGHTA and CDR2 FQGTGA. V was pared by 5 bases and J by 8 bases, with 9 bases of the junction left unmatched. The CDR3 covers 14 residues. The CDR3 coding sequence is TGTGCCAGCAGCCAGCCTCCCAGCGGGGATGAGCAGTTCTTC. Amino acid sequence: CASSQPPSGDEQFF. Full variable domain (missing parts from reference TRBV7-3 and TRBJ2-1): GAGVSQTPSNKVTEKGKYVELRCDPISGHTALYWYRQSLGQGPEFLIYFQGTGAADDSGLPNDRFFAVRPEGSVSTLKIQRTERGDSAVYLCASSQPPSGDEQFFGPGTRLTVL.

The count of this clonotype is one. The J gene is TRBJ2-6, the V gene TRBV7-8; D perhaps matches TRBD1 (5 bases). The CDR3 consists of 15 residues. The germline V gene has CDR1 SGHVS and CDR2 FQNEAQ. V lost 8 bases to trimming and J lost 6 bases, with 17 bases between them. The CDR3 region has the DNA TGTGCCAGCGGTGGGTCAGGGCAGGAGGCCAACGTCCTGACTTTC. Translation gives CASGGSGQEANVLTF.

The rearrangement uses TRBV20-1 and TRBJ2-5; 8 bases are a match to TRBD1. The CDR3 has 13 amino acids. Germline CDR1 is DFQATT and CDR2 is SNEGSKA (reference sequence). V lost 1 base, J lost 7 bases, and 5 bases stayed unmatched. The chain's CDR3 is CSARAQGAGTQYF. In nucleotides, the CDR3 is TGCAGTGCTAGAGCCCAGGGGGCAGGGACCCAGTACTTC.

This clonotype was counted ten times or more. The V and J genes are TRBV7-9 and TRBJ2-7; weak D call: TRBD1 (6 bases). The germline V and J ends were trimmed by 5 bases and 4 bases, with 9 bases remaining between them. Germline lookup yields CDR1 SEHNR and CDR2 FQNEAQ (reference sequence). The CDR3 loop spans 12 amino acids. CDR3 protein: CASSPTGYEQYF. DNA for the CDR3: TGTGCCAGCAGCCCTACAGGGTACGAGCAGTACTTC.

The V call is TRBV24-1, the J call TRBJ1-3; no clear D. This CDR3 is built from 15 residues. Trimming removed 2 bases from V and 4 bases from J, with 11 bases in between. Germline CDR1 is KGHDR and CDR2 is SFDVKD. CDR3 region: CATSDCLEGGNTIYF. The CDR3 region has the DNA TGTGCCACCAGTGATTGCCTCGAGGGAGGAAACACCATATATTTT.

The V gene is TRBV7-3, the J gene TRBJ2-5; 8 bases map to TRBD2. The CDR3 consists of 14 residues. The germline V gene has CDR1 SGHTA and CDR2 FQGTGA. V was pared by 3 bases and J by 1 base, with 1 base of the junction left unmatched. The chain's CDR3 is CASSLGTSQETQYF. CDR3 coding DNA: TGTGCCAGCAGCTTGGGGACTAGCCAAGAGACCCAGTACTTC.

The V gene is TRBV14, the J gene TRBJ1-2; D ambiguous. The CDR3 is 16 amino acids. The V end was cut by 0 bases, the J end by 9 bases, with 20 bases between. Germline V CDR1 and CDR2: SGHDN, FVKESK. CDR3 protein: CASSQEERYTNACYTF. The CDR3 DNA reads TGTGCCAGCAGCCAAGAGGAACGGTACACTAACGCTTGCTACACCTTC.

About this clonotype itself: The CDR3 does not close with the conserved phenylalanine or tryptophan, likely indicating a read error. No DNA is shown, since the ends of the CDR3 on it are uncertain; the CDR3 is the one TCRdb lists. This chain's CDR3 is CASSLYRISYEQY. The chain couples TRBV7-3 to TRBJ2-5; the table's TRBD1 call for D was not verified on the DNA. The germline V gene encodes CDR1 SGHTA and CDR2 FQGTGA. The CDR3 is made up of 13 amino acids, end residues included.

This chain connects TRBV2 to TRBJ1-2; the D gene is possibly TRBD1 (5 bases). With 6 bases removed from V and 1 base from J, the gap between germline ends came to 12 bases. This CDR3 is 14 amino acids long. Per the germline V gene, CDR1 is SNHLY and CDR2 is FYNNEI. CDR3 in DNA: TGTGCCAGCAGCTTGACGACAGATAACTATGGCTACACCTTC. Translation gives CASSLTTDNYGYTF.

The CDR3 nucleotides are TGTGCCAGCAGCCTCGACCGACAGGGTGTGGGGCCTAACTATGGCTACACCTTC. This encodes CASSLDRQGVGPNYGYTF. The J gene is TRBJ1-2, the V gene TRBV14; 7 nucleotides line up with TRBD1. The germline CDR1 and CDR2 sequences are SGHDN and FVKESK. V was clipped by 4 bases and J by 0 bases; unmatched bases: 14. The CDR3 loop spans 18 amino acids.

This chain uses TRBV14 with TRBJ1-6; D possibly corresponds to TRBD1 (5 bases). Germline V gene lookup returns CDR1 SGHDN and CDR2 FVKESK. CDR3 length: 12 amino acids. Trimming shortened V by 2 bases and J by 14 bases, and 10 bases separated the two germline ends. The CDR3 bases are TGTGCCAGCAGCCAACCAGGCAGGGCCCTCCACTTT. Its protein product is CASSQPGRALHF.

V usage is TRBV9 and J usage is TRBJ2-5; 8 nucleotides align to TRBD2. V was clipped by 4 bases and J by 5 bases; unmatched bases: 10. The CDR3 runs 15 residues. CDR1 is SGDLS and CDR2 is YYNGEE in the germline V gene. The CDR3 DNA is TGTGCCAGCAGCTTACGCGTATCGGGGGGGGAGACCCAGTACTTC. It codes for CASSLRVSGGETQYF.

The chain combines TRBV2 with TRBJ2-7; 7 nucleotides agree with TRBD1. V gave up 9 bases and J gave up 6 bases; unmatched junction bases: 17. CDR3 length equals 15 residues. Germline V CDR1 and CDR2: SNHLY, FYNNEI. The CDR3 coding sequence is TGTGCCAGTTCTTCCGGGACAGCCCTCGGGTCCGAGCAGTACTTC. Protein sequence: CASSSGTALGSEQYF.

Worth noting for this clonotype: The conserved phenylalanine or tryptophan normally closing the CDR3 is absent here, so this likely arose from a read error. Because the CDR3's place on the DNA is in doubt, the DNA is left out and the CDR3 is given as listed by TCRdb. The V gene is TRBV20-1, the J gene TRBJ2-7; TRBD2 is the table's D call, not checked against the DNA. The germline V gene has CDR1 DFQATT and CDR2 SNEGSKA (reference sequence). The CDR3 spans 9 residues, counting both ends. The CDR3 loop is CSAWTGPHT.

This clonotype was recorded once. The chain recombines TRBV11-2 with TRBJ2-5, with TRBD2 matching 7 bases. The V segment lost 6 bases and the J segment 4 bases; nucleotides outside the gene matches: 11. The V gene's germline CDR1 is SGHAT and CDR2 FQNNGV. This CDR3 spans 15 amino acids. The CDR3 DNA follows: TGTGCCAGCAGTAGGACTAGGAGGGGTGTAGAGACCCAGTACTTC. This codes for CASSRTRRGVETQYF.

To note about this clonotype: Germline and junction disagree at one end, which may indicate a read error. The chain has TRBV7-2 and TRBJ1-6, with TRBD1 identical over 10 bases. Germline V CDR1 and CDR2: SGHTA, FQGNSA. This CDR3 has 14 residues. The DNA of the CDR3 is TGTGCCAGCAGCCCCCGACAGGGGGCTTTCAATCAGCCCTTT. It is translated as CASSPRQGAFNQPF. The variable domain in full, with the rest retrieved from reference TRBV7-2 and TRBJ1-6, is GAGVSQSPSNKVTEKGKDVELRCDPISGHTALYWYRQSLGQGLEFLIYFQGNSAPDKSGLPSDRFSAERTGGSVSTLTIQRTQQEDSAVYLCASSPRQGAFNQPFGNGTRLTVT.

Concerning this clonotype itself: A read error is likely, as this CDR3 ends without the conserved phenylalanine or tryptophan. It is unclear where the CDR3 begins or ends on the DNA, so no DNA is shown, and the CDR3 is as TCRdb lists it. The chain carries TRBV7-2 and TRBJ1-2. Germline V gene lookup returns CDR1 SGHTA and CDR2 FQGNSA. The CDR3 sequence runs 12 residues, both termini included. Here the CDR3 reads CASSLGTDGYSC.

This clonotype was seen a handful of times. One end of the junction is discordant with germline, which a read error may explain. The chain links TRBV7-3 to TRBJ1-4; D is perhaps TRBD1 (6 bases). The CDR3 has 14 amino acids. From germline, CDR1 is SGHTA and CDR2 FQGTGA. The CDR3 nucleotides are TGTGCCAGCAGCTTACCGGACAGTAATGAAAAGCTGTTTTTT. Residues: CASSLPDSNEKLFF.

About this clonotype: One end of the junction varies from germline; a read error may be responsible. V usage is TRBV10-3 and J usage is TRBJ1-1; D not certain. The CDR3 extends over 14 amino acids. Germline-derived CDR1 and CDR2 are ENHRY and SYGVKD. Written as DNA, the CDR3 is TGTGCCATCAGTGTCGAAGTTGGGAACACTGAAGATTTCTTT. Its protein product is CAISVEVGNTEDFF.

This clonotype was recorded many times. The chain uses TRBV29-1 and TRBJ1-1, with D perhaps TRBD1 (5 bases). Trimming pared 7 bases from V and 1 base from J, leaving 10 bases between. Germline CDR1 reads SQVTM; CDR2 reads ANQGSEA. This CDR3 is built from 12 residues. The CDR3 spells CSAGTPNTEAFF. In nucleotides, the CDR3 is TGCAGCGCCGGGACTCCGAACACTGAAGCTTTCTTT.